One and the same sample provided the 20 T cell receptor delta chains below, sequenced in a study of γδ T cells in repeated Plasmodium falciparum infection (dated by TCRdb to about 2021). For bulk TCR repertoire analysis, Vgamma9/Vdelta2+ and Vdelta2-negative gammadelta T cell populations were flow-sorted out of peripheral blood mononuclear cells. The method was multiplex PCR. The instrument given in TCRdb is Illumina MiSeq. Clonotypes were called again by TCRdb from the public reads via CATT, and duplicate nucleotide sequences were then merged into one entry. For this sample the table gives around 52,000 delta-chain clones, of which roughly 1.8% were detected only once. Of the sample, over 12% falls within the top ten clones. What was sequenced was gamma-delta T cells from blood. Source of these receptors: a pool of human donors (malaria-infected and uninfected, not separated).

This clone was observed at least ten times. TCRdb's protein, taken from a much larger clone, differs from this DNA's translation at residue 18, likely owing to a read error; the protein displayed comes from the DNA. This chain uses TRDV1 with TRDJ1; TRDD3 matches at 7 bases. Germline V gene data show CDR1 as TSWWSYY and CDR2 as QGS. This CDR3 region has 19 residues. For the CDR3, the DNA is TGTGCTCTTGGGGATGGAGTCCTATGGCTGGGGGCGCACACCGATAAACTTACCTTT. Its protein product is CALGDGVLWLGAHTDKLTF.

About this clone itself: A read error likely explains why the TCRdb protein, taken from a much larger clone, differs from this DNA's translation at residue 5; the protein shown is translated from the DNA. The chain carries TRDV1 and TRDJ1; 13 bases agree with TRDD3. Unmatched junction bases numbered 23, after V lost 5 bases and J lost 2 bases. CDR1 is TSWWSYY, CDR2 QGS, per germline. This CDR3 has 22 residues. Here the CDR3 reads CALGYLILQLLLGDTGTDKLIF. The CDR3, as DNA: TGTGCTCTTGGGTACCTTATCCTTCAACTTCTACTGGGGGATACGGGGACCGATAAACTCATCTTT.

Note on this clone: Since a far larger clone is one base different, this is likely a read error. At the DNA level, this CDR3 is encoded by other sequences in the same sample as well. The V gene is listed as TRDV2; no J gene was called; TRDD3, the table's D call, was not compared with the DNA. The CDR3 spans 19 residues. CDR1 GEAIGNYY and CDR2 EKD come from the germline V gene. This chain's CDR3 is CACDTVLAGPIGSTDKLIF. The CDR3 nucleotides read TGTGCCTGTGACACCGTACTCGCGGGCCCTATCGGAAGCACCGATAAACTCATCTTC.

This clone was recorded a few times. A read error may explain this, as a much larger clone is one base away. The sample holds other DNA sequences that translate to the same CDR3. The CDR3 region is CALGEPWGPILGDLSSLPYTDKLIF. CDR3 DNA: TGTGCTCTTGGGGAACCCTGGGGTCCGATACTGGGGGATCTTTCCTCACTCCCGTACACCGATAAACTCATCTTT. The chain recombines TRDV1 with TRDJ1, with 10 positions matching TRDD3. V was clipped by 1 base and J by 0 bases; unmatched bases: 29. Germline lookup yields CDR1 TSWWSYY and CDR2 QGS. This CDR3 is 25 amino acids long.

The table lists this clone with many counts. TCRdb's listed protein matches a much larger clone and diverges from this DNA's translation at residue 6, likely through a read error; the protein shown comes from the DNA. This chain uses TRDV1 with TRDJ1; no clear D. Here the J gene came from matching the DNA to germline, since TCRdb omits it. Trimming took off 2 bases at V and 4 bases at J, with 17 bases between the two ends. This CDR3 contains 16 residues. Germline V gene lookup returns CDR1 TSWWSYY and CDR2 QGS. CDR3 DNA sequence: TGTGCTCTTGGGGAAGCGACGCGCTGGTTAAACGATAAACTCATCTTT. The encoded protein is CALGEATRWLNDKLIF.

Worth noting for this clone: This DNA's translation differs at residue 13 from TCRdb's protein, which comes from a much larger clone; a read error is likely, and the protein shown is translated from the DNA. The chain links TRDV1 to TRDJ1; D is unclear. The length of the CDR3 is 22 residues. The V gene lost 2 bases and the J gene lost 0 bases, with 31 bases spanning the gap. CDR1 TSWWSYY and CDR2 QGS come from the germline V gene. The CDR3 reads CALGEMKARMRRSTGYTDKLIF. The CDR3 bases are TGTGCTCTTGGGGAAATGAAGGCTCGAATGAGGAGATCTACCGGGTACACCGATAAACTCATCTTT.

At least ten counts were recorded for this clone. Translating this DNA gives a protein that differs at residue 16 from the TCRdb one, which belongs to a much larger clone; a read error is likely, and the protein shown is this translation. The chain is built from TRDV1 and TRDJ1; 11 bases match TRDD3. The trim removed 5 bases at V and 4 bases at J, leaving 24 bases unmatched. The germline gives CDR1 TSWWSYY, CDR2 QGS. The CDR3 contains 21 residues. CDR3 coding DNA: TGTGCTCTTGGGAAATACCGTCCGAACTATGGGGGATACGAGGGGGTCGATAAACTCATCTTT. As protein: CALGKYRPNYGGYEGVDKLIF.

In its sample, this clone is medium-sized. A far larger clone is one nucleotide away, so this likely arose from a read error. Within the sample, other DNA sequences also encode this same CDR3. The J gene is TRDJ1, the V gene TRDV1; a weak D match, TRDD2 (6 bases). The CDR3 runs 18 residues. Trimming left V 2 bases short and J 3 bases short, with 22 bases between. CDR1 is TSWWSYY and CDR2 is QGS in the germline V gene. In DNA form, the CDR3 reads TGTGCTCTTGGGGAATTAGTCCTACCCGTTGCGGGGCCCGATAAACTCATCTTT. It yields the protein CALGELVLPVAGPDKLIF.

A note on this clone: The protein in TCRdb stems from a much larger clone and differs at residue 13 from this DNA's translation, likely a read error; here the protein is translated from the DNA. The chain links TRDV1 to TRDJ1; TRDD2 agrees at 9 bases. The J gene is not listed in TCRdb, so it was assigned here from a DNA match to germline. CDR1 is TSWWSYY and CDR2 is QGS in the germline V gene. With 0 bases clipped from V and 0 bases from J, the junction kept 23 bases outside the gene matches. This CDR3 comprises 23 residues. Here the CDR3 DNA reads TGTGCTCTTGGGGAACTGGGGCCTTCCTACGACTGGAGGATACAAGGGAACACCGATAAACTCATCTTT. This translates into CALGELGPSYDWRIQGNTDKLIF.

This clone was counted ten times or more. The translation of this DNA and the TCRdb protein of a much larger clone differ at residue 18, probably owing to a read error; the protein shown here is translated from the DNA. The CDR3 DNA is TGTGCTCTTCCCGAGAGGGTAACCTACCTTTCTTTACTGGGGGTTACACTTCGGTACACCGATAAACTCATCTTT. Protein sequence: CALPERVTYLSLLGVTLRYTDKLIF. The J gene is TRDJ1, the V gene TRDV1; TRDD3 agrees at 8 bases. Germline CDR1 is TSWWSYY and CDR2 is QGS. V gave up 8 bases and J gave up 0 bases; unmatched junction bases: 38. The CDR3 is made up of 25 amino acids.

This clone was seen at least ten times. The protein recorded in TCRdb matches a much larger clone and deviates from this DNA's translation at residue 17, suggesting a read error; the protein here is obtained by translating the DNA. The chain joins TRDV1 to TRDJ1; D unresolved. The CDR3 covers 19 residues. Per the germline V gene, CDR1 is TSWWSYY and CDR2 is QGS. The CDR3: CALGERFTLTLVYTDKPIF. In DNA form, the CDR3 reads TGTGCTCTTGGGGAACGATTTACTCTAACCCTCGTGTACACCGATAAACCCATCTTT.

This clone was picked up a small number of times. A far bigger clonotype differs at one base, so this is likely a read error. This CDR3 is also generated by other DNA sequences in the sample. The chain joins TRDV1 to TRDJ1; weak D call: TRDD2 (5 bases). Matching the DNA to germline supplied the J gene, which TCRdb does not give. Trimming removed 3 bases from V and 10 bases from J, with 18 bases in between. The germline V gene has CDR1 TSWWSYY and CDR2 QGS. This CDR3 comprises 14 residues. CDR3 sequence: CALGDPSGGIRLIF. The CDR3 nucleotides are TGTGCTCTTGGGGATCCTAGTGGCGGAATTAGACTCATCTTT.

This clone has more than one count but fewer than ten. TCRdb records a much larger clone's protein for this DNA, with a difference at residue 4 that likely arises from a read error; the protein given is the translation of the DNA. The chain has TRDV1 and TRDJ1; a possible D gene is TRDD2 (5 bases). Germline-derived CDR1 and CDR2 are TSWWSYY and QGS. Trimming took off 8 bases at V and 3 bases at J, with 13 bases between the two ends. This CDR3 comprises 13 residues. The CDR3 DNA reads as TGTGCTCTTTGGTCCCCCTTCTCCGATAAACTCATCTTT. It yields the protein CALWSPFSDKLIF.

This clone has just a few counts. A read error likely explains this, since a far larger clone differs by one base. Other nucleotide sequences from this sample produce the same CDR3. The chain recombines TRDV1 with TRDJ1, with 8 nucleotides matching TRDD3. Germline V CDR1 and CDR2: TSWWSYY, QGS. This CDR3 has 19 amino acids. DNA for the CDR3: TGTGCTCTCGGGGAAGCGTCGAGTCCCAACTACTGGGGGGGCTACAAACTCATCTTT. Amino acid sequence: CALGEASSPNYWGGYKLIF.

This clone was counted a few times. TCRdb's entry gives the protein of a much larger clone, which mismatches this DNA's translation at residue 11, likely from a read error; the protein reported here is translated from the DNA. This chain uses TRDV2 with TRDJ1, with 13 bases lining up with TRDD3. The J gene, left out of TCRdb, was set here by checking the DNA against germline. The CDR3 has 18 residues. The V gene end was trimmed by 3 bases and the J gene end by 0 bases; junction bases not matched to a gene: 9. Per the germline V gene, CDR1 is GEAIGNYY and CDR2 is EKD. Here the CDR3 reads CACDQLGDTRGYTDKLIF. CDR3 bases: TGTGCCTGTGACCAACTGGGGGATACGAGAGGGTACACCGATAAACTCATCTTT.

At least ten counts were recorded for this clone. It differs at one base from a far larger clone, so likely a read error. The same CDR3 is also encoded by other DNA sequences in this sample. The chain has TRDV1 and TRDJ1; 13 bases align to TRDD3. Germline trimming cut 6 bases from V and 0 bases from J; bases unmatched to any gene: 19. Germline CDR1 and CDR2: TSWWSYY and QGS. The CDR3 is made up of 21 amino acids. The CDR3 loop is CALGKRSNWGIRGGYTDKLIF. Here the CDR3 DNA reads TGTGCTCTTGGCAAACGGTCCAACTGGGGGATACGAGGGGGATACACCGATAAACTCATCTTT.

This clone was found many times. For this DNA, TCRdb reports the protein of a much larger clone, which diverges at residue 5, most likely from a read error; the protein presented here is translated directly from the DNA. The chain joins TRDV1 to TRDJ1; the match to TRDD2 covers 8 bases. CDR1 and CDR2 from the germline V gene are TSWWSYY and QGS. The ends lost 4 bases at V and 10 bases at J; junction bases unmatched: 20. The CDR3 sequence is 17 residues long. The CDR3 here is CALGGTSYLPQEGGLIF. The DNA of the CDR3 is TGTGCTCTTGGGGGGACTTCCTACCTCCCGCAAGAAGGTGGACTCATCTTT.

The table lists this clone with many counts. The protein that TCRdb holds for this DNA derives from a much larger clone and differs from the translated DNA at residue 7, which likely indicates a read error; the protein shown here is translated from the DNA. This chain connects TRDV1 to TRDJ1, with D perhaps TRDD3 (5 bases). Germline V gene data show CDR1 as TSWWSYY and CDR2 as QGS. This CDR3 is built from 17 residues. V was clipped by 3 bases and J by 3 bases, with 20 bases between them. In DNA, the CDR3 is TGTGCTCTTGGGGATCTCGCAGGGGGCCCTGCACCCGATAAACTCATCTTT. Translation: CALGDLAGGPAPDKLIF.

This clone was observed at least ten times. This is likely an artifact of a read error, given a far larger clone one base away. Other DNA sequences in this sample translate to the same CDR3. The genes are TRDV1 and TRDJ1; D perhaps matches TRDD2 (5 bases). V lost 5 bases and J lost 0, with 25 bases in between. This CDR3 is 19 amino acids long. Germline V gene sequence: CDR1 TSWWSYY, CDR2 QGS. Here the CDR3 reads CALGTSIPTVWEYTDKLIF. CDR3 nucleotides: TGTGCTCTTGGGACCTCTATCCCTACAGTGTGGGAGTACACCGATAAACTCATCTTT.

This clone has just a few counts. The TCRdb protein, from a much larger clone, departs from this DNA's translation at residue 3, likely by read error; the protein shown derives from the DNA. V usage is TRDV2 and J usage is TRDJ3; TRDD3 agrees at 10 bases. As TCRdb names no J gene, one was assigned here on the basis of a DNA match to germline. The germline V gene has CDR1 GEAIGNYY and CDR2 EKD. The length of the CDR3 is 20 residues. The chain's CDR3 is CARDTTGGFPGAWDTRQMFF. The DNA of the CDR3 is TGTGCCCGTGACACGACTGGGGGATTCCCGGGAGCCTGGGACACCCGACAGATGTTTTTC.